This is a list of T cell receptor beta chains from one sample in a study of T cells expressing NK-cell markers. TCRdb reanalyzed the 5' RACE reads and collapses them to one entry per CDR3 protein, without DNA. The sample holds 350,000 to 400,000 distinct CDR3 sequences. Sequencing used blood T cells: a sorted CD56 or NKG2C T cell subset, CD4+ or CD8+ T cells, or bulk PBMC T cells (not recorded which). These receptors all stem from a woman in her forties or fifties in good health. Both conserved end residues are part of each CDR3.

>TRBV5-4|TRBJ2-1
CASTDPSRSYNEQFF
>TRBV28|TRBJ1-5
CASSLQGEGNQPQHF
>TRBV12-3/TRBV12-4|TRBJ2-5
CASTPDRVGTQYF
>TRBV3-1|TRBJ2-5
CASSQVGMRRETQYF
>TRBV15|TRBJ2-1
CATRKQGAGGYNEQFF
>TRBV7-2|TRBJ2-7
CASSLEASGRAGQYF
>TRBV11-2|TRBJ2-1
CASSSLPAGYNEQFF
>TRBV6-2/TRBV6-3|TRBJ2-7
CATGRGPNYEQYF
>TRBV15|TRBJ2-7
CATSSRLAPSPHEQYF
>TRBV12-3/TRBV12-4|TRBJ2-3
CASRLGTSGRNTQYF
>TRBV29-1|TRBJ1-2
CSAAGRMGVGYTF
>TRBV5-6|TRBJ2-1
CASVGYRHYNEQFF
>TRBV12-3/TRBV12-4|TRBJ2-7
CASSPRLGGSPEQYF
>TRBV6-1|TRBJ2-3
CASSAKGAGVSTDTQYF
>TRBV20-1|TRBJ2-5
CSASSLAGGGETQYF
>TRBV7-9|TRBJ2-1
CASSSSDRADEQFF
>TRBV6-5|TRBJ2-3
CASSYSTGTRIPDTQYF
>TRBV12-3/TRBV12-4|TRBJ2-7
CASSTSRDEQYF
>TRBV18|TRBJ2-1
CASSSATLAGGYNEQFF
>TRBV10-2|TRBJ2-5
CASSETLRTGKIDF
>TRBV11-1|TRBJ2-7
CASSFSGAEQYF
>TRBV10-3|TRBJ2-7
CAINSLEGQYF
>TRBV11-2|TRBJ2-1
CASSSASGRSVSEQFF
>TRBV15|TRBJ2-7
CATSRFGTGNPYEQYF
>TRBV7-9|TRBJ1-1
CASSPTDMNTEAFF